The next 16 T cell receptor beta chains were all read from a single sample in a study of cytomegalovirus exposure and HLA in healthy donors (dated by TCRdb to 2015 to 2018). The library relied on the immunoSEQ multiplex PCR assay. A mixture of 60 forward primers for TCR Vbeta segments and 13 reverse primers for TCR Jbeta segments was used in the multiplex PCR. As stored in TCRdb, this immuneACCESS dataset retains in-frame rearrangements with V and J assigned. A fraction of the clones does not appear; measured against another copy, unresolved V genes explain less than half of the discrepancy, and the remainder lacks a known reason. The sample data list 130,000 to 150,000 clones, and approximately 72% of these were observed just once. The top ten clones comprise 2.1% of the sample. The sequenced sample was PBMCs. The origin of the receptors is a man in his forties in good health and CMV-seronegative.

This chain joins TRBV5-5 and TRBJ2-7; TRBD1 is a possible D gene (6 bases). Trimming pared 4 bases from V and 1 base from J, leaving 15 bases between. The CDR3 has 15 residues. CDR1 SGHKS and CDR2 YYEKEE come from the germline V gene (reference sequence). The CDR3 is CASSLTGSPSYEQYF. CDR3 DNA sequence: TGTGCCAGCAGCCTTACAGGGTCTCCTTCCTACGAGCAGTACTTC.

The chain combines TRBV18 with TRBJ2-6, with 10 positions matching TRBD1. V shed 3 bases, J shed 1 base, and the junction held 3 bases outside the gene matches. Germline lookup yields CDR1 KGHSH and CDR2 LQKENI. The CDR3 runs 17 residues. CDR3 loop: CASSPGQGSSGANVLTF. Here the CDR3 DNA reads TGTGCCAGCTCACCGGGACAGGGGAGTTCTGGGGCCAACGTCCTGACTTTC.

The chain links TRBV5-1 to TRBJ1-2; maybe TRBD1 (6 bases). The V and J ends lost 1 base and 3 bases respectively, with 10 bases between them. Germline loops: CDR1 SGHRS, CDR2 YFSETQ. This CDR3 region has 14 residues. The CDR3 spells CASSLYRADYGYTF. CDR3 nucleotide sequence: TGCGCCAGCAGCTTGTACAGGGCTGACTATGGCTACACCTTC.

This clone was detected only a few times. Different DNA sequences within this sample yield the same CDR3. The chain is built from TRBV5-1 and TRBJ2-3; tentative D call: TRBD1 (5 bases). There are 14 residues in the CDR3. V lost 0 bases to trimming and J lost 3 bases, with 8 bases between them. CDR1 and CDR2 (germline): SGHRS, YFSETQ. CDR3 loop: CASSLGGATDTQYF. CDR3 DNA: TGCGCCAGCAGCTTGGGTGGGGCTACAGATACGCAGTATTTT.

V gene TRBV5-3 combines with J gene TRBJ1-5, with D possibly TRBD1 on 6 matching bases. TRBV5-3 is recorded as an ORF, its role being uncertain. Deletions cut 0 bases from V and 6 bases from J, with 10 bases between. The CDR3 extends over 14 amino acids. The chain's CDR3 is CARSLARGSQPQHF. The CDR3, as DNA: TGTGCCAGAAGCTTGGCAAGGGGGAGTCAGCCCCAGCATTTT.

This sequence joins TRBV27 and TRBJ2-7; 7 bases agree with TRBD2. The CDR3 is 15 amino acids. The ends lost 0 bases at V and 3 bases at J; junction bases unmatched: 5. In germline, CDR1 is MNHEY, CDR2 SMNVEV (reference sequence). The CDR3 DNA follows: TGTGCCAGCAGTTTATCGAATGGACTAGGCTACGAGCAGTACTTC. As protein: CASSLSNGLGYEQYF.

The chain joins TRBV2 to TRBJ2-1; 9 bases match TRBD1. The germline gives CDR1 SNHLY, CDR2 FYNNEI. The CDR3 length is 15 residues. J was trimmed by 9 bases and V by 3 bases; bases with no gene match: 9. DNA for the CDR3: TGTGCCAGCAGTGAGAGGGACAGGGTGATCGTTGAGCAGTTCTTC. Translation gives CASSERDRVIVEQFF. Supplemented by reference TRBV2 and TRBJ2-1, the full variable domain reads EPEVTQTPSHQVTQMGQEVILRCVPISNHLYFYWYRQILGQKVEFLVSFYNNEISEKSEIFDDQFSVERPDGSNFTLKIRSTKLEDSAMYFCASSERDRVIVEQFFGPGTRLTVL.

The chain joins TRBV6-1 to TRBJ1-4, with TRBD1 matching over 10 bases. This CDR3 spans 14 amino acids. Losses at the gene ends were 8 bases for V and 7 bases for J; bases not matched to a gene: 7. Germline V gene lookup returns CDR1 MNHNS and CDR2 SASEGT. The CDR3 spells CASGDRGGGEKLFF. As DNA, the CDR3 is TGTGCCAGCGGGGACAGGGGCGGGGGTGAAAAACTGTTTTTT.

The chain joins TRBV5-6 to TRBJ1-1, with D uncertain. The CDR3 is 12 residues long. Germline values: CDR1 SGHDT, CDR2 YYEEEE. V shed 2 bases and J shed 12 bases, with 14 bases lying between them. The CDR3 DNA follows: TGTGCCAGCAGCTTACGTTCGTCGGGGTCTTTCTTT. As protein: CASSLRSSGSFF.

The chain joins TRBV2 to TRBJ2-7; 7 bases are shared with TRBD1. This CDR3 is built from 15 residues. Trimming cost V 6 bases and J 2 bases; bases outside gene matches: 10. Germline CDR1 reads SNHLY; CDR2 reads FYNNEI. The CDR3 here is CASRDRVDGPYEQYF. The CDR3 DNA reads TGTGCCAGCAGAGACAGGGTCGACGGTCCCTACGAGCAGTACTTC.

This clone was counted only a few times. V and J are TRBV18 and TRBJ2-1; 8 bases map to TRBD2. Per germline, CDR1 KGHSH and CDR2 LQKENI. The CDR3 is made up of 23 amino acids. The V and J ends lost 0 bases and 0 bases, in that order; junction bases with no gene match: 22. CDR3 nucleotide sequence: TGTGCCAGCTCACCACCGGTGACGGCCCGGCTAGCGGGCGATGACAGCTCCTACAATGAGCAGTTCTTC. Protein product: CASSPPVTARLAGDDSSYNEQFF.

The chain recombines TRBV18 with TRBJ1-1; perhaps TRBD1 as D (5 bases). The germline CDR1 and CDR2 sequences are KGHSH and LQKENI. This CDR3 region has 15 residues. Trimming pared 5 bases from V and 0 bases from J, leaving 13 bases between. The CDR3 protein is CASSTPGFMNTEAFF. CDR3 coding DNA: TGTGCCAGCTCAACCCCAGGGTTTATGAACACTGAAGCTTTCTTT.

This clone was detected only a few times. V is TRBV29-1 and J is TRBJ1-3; D is undetermined. Trimming pared 2 bases from V and 1 base from J, leaving 3 bases between. The germline gives CDR1 SQVTM, CDR2 ANQGSEA. The CDR3 is 12 amino acids. Here the CDR3 DNA reads TGCAGCGTTGAAACATCTGGAAACACCATATATTTT. Its translation: CSVETSGNTIYF.

This clone was observed a few times. Here the CDR3 reads CASSARGTDTQYF. CDR3 DNA: TGTGCCAGCAGTGCGCGCGGAACAGATACGCAGTATTTT. The rearrangement joins TRBV9 to TRBJ2-3; D is unresolved. From germline, CDR1 is SGDLS and CDR2 YYNGEE. Trimming stripped 5 bases from V and 3 bases from J, with 10 bases between. The CDR3 spans 13 residues.

A few counts support this clone. The chain couples TRBV2 to TRBJ2-5; 11 bases map to TRBD2. V shed 4 bases, J shed 1 base, and the junction held 8 bases outside the gene matches. Germline assignment: CDR1 SNHLY and CDR2 FYNNEI. This CDR3 spans 17 amino acids. CDR3 bases: TGTGCCAGCAGTGTTGGGGTAGCGGGGGGGCCCCAAGAGACCCAGTACTTC. Its translation is CASSVGVAGGPQETQYF.

The chain carries TRBV6-5 and TRBJ2-7; 7 nucleotides line up with TRBD1. Trimming removed 0 bases from V and 6 bases from J; junction bases left unmatched: 5. Germline assignment: CDR1 MNHEY and CDR2 SVGAGI. The CDR3 consists of 14 residues. The DNA of the CDR3 is TGTGCCAGCAGTTACTCGAAGGGGGCGGTCGAGCAGTACTTC. This gives the protein CASSYSKGAVEQYF.